The 7 T cell receptor beta chains given below trace back to one sample, sequenced in a study of blood T cell repertoires in COVID-19. TCRdb's copy holds only in-frame clones and misses some; the assay was immunoSEQ multiplex PCR. The sample holds 45,000 to 65,000 clones, approximately 80% seen once. Sequencing was done on a sample of peripheral blood. Receptors originate from a man younger than 40 with COVID-19, enrolled during active disease.

This clone was seen a few times. CDR3 sequence reads: CASSQDMRANTEAFF. The CDR3 DNA sequence: TGTGCCAGCAGCCAAGATATGCGGGCGAACACTGAAGCTTTCTTT. This chain links TRBV4-2 with TRBJ1-1, with D unclear. The CDR3 consists of 15 residues. From germline, CDR1 is LGHNA and CDR2 YNFKEQ. Between the trimmed V and J ends, which lost 0 bases and 1 base, there was a span of 9 bases.

The chain employs TRBV5-6 and TRBJ2-7; 14 bases line up with TRBD2. J gave up 7 bases and V 4 bases, and 7 bases lay outside the gene matches. Germline V gives CDR1 SGHDT, CDR2 YYEEEE. The CDR3 extends over 15 amino acids. DNA for the CDR3: TGTGCCAGCAGCGGGCCGGGACTAGCGGGAGTTGAGCAGTACTTC. It is translated as CASSGPGLAGVEQYF. The full variable domain, completed using reference TRBV5-6 and TRBJ2-7, is DAGVTQSPTHLIKTRGQQVTLRCSPKSGHDTVSWYQQALGQGPQFIFQYYEEEERQRGNFPDRFSGHQFPNYSSELNVNALLLGDSALYLCASSGPGLAGVEQYFGPGTRLTVT.

The chain couples TRBV5-4 to TRBJ1-4; 7 positions match TRBD1. V lost 4 bases to trimming and J lost 4 bases; unmatched junction nucleotides: 7. Germline assignment: CDR1 SGHNT and CDR2 YYREEE (reference sequence). The CDR3 is made up of 15 amino acids. CDR3 bases: TGTGCCAGCAGCGTATTCCGGGACAGTAATGAAAAACTGTTTTTT. This encodes CASSVFRDSNEKLFF.

This clone was picked up one time. This chain joins TRBV11-2 and TRBJ2-3; maybe TRBD2 (5 bases). This CDR3 contains 16 residues. CDR1 and CDR2 (germline): SGHAT, FQNNGV. V lost 1 base and J 0 bases, leaving 11 bases between the germline ends. Here the CDR3 DNA reads TGTGCCAGCAGCTTAGGTTTCGGGGTAAGCACAGATACGCAGTATTTT. Translating it yields CASSLGFGVSTDTQYF.

The CDR3 DNA reads TGTGCCAGCAGTTCTCAGGGGAAAGATAATGAAAAACTGTTTTTT. As protein: CASSSQGKDNEKLFF. The chain couples TRBV28 to TRBJ1-4; tentative D call: TRBD1 (6 bases). Per germline, CDR1 MDHEN and CDR2 SYDVKM. The CDR3 has 15 amino acids. V was pared by 4 bases and J by 4 bases, with 13 bases between.

In its sample, this clone was seen a few times. The genes are TRBV19 and TRBJ1-5, with D possibly being TRBD1 (6 bases). Germline V gene sequence: CDR1 LNHDA, CDR2 SQIVND (reference sequence). There are 15 residues in the CDR3. V was clipped by 7 bases and J by 3 bases, with 16 bases between them. CDR3 sequence: CASIWKQGFNQPQHF. CDR3 nucleotides: TGTGCCAGTATATGGAAACAGGGATTCAATCAGCCCCAGCATTTT.

This chain connects TRBV28 to TRBJ1-3, with unresolved D. The CDR3 sequence is 14 residues long. Trimming stripped 3 bases from V and 4 bases from J, with 10 bases between. Germline V gene lookup returns CDR1 MDHEN and CDR2 SYDVKM. CDR3 amino acids: CASSFSPFGNTIYF. The CDR3 nucleotides read TGTGCCAGCAGTTTTAGCCCCTTCGGAAACACCATATATTTT.